This T cell receptor beta chain was identified during a study of CD8 T cells in Susac syndrome. TCR beta was sequenced from blood CD8+ and CD4+ T cells. Both CD4+ and CD8+ T cells were negatively isolated, and TEMRA cells underwent FACS enrichment. Reverse transcription used about 0.5 to 1 ug RNA and random hexamers. Amplification of the TCR beta CDR3 was carried out by immunoSEQ multiplex PCR, which spanned a total of 54 Vbeta and 13 Jbeta segments. TCRdb re-derived calls from the immunoSEQ multiplex PCR reads in MiXCR, one entry per CDR3 protein. The sample records about 130,000 distinct CDR3 sequences, around 96% being singletons. Deletions cut 2 bases from V and 3 bases from J, with 14 bases between. From germline, CDR1 is LNHNV and CDR2 YYDKDF (reference sequence). The CDR3 is 16 residues long.

The chain employs TRBV15 and TRBJ2-4; D is unresolved. What was sequenced was CD4+ T cells from PBMCs. The receptor's source is a human donor in good health. CDR3 sequence: CATSRSGPSGKNIQYF. Here the CDR3 DNA reads TGTGCCACCAGCAGAAGTGGTCCATCGGGCAAAAACATTCAGTACTTC.